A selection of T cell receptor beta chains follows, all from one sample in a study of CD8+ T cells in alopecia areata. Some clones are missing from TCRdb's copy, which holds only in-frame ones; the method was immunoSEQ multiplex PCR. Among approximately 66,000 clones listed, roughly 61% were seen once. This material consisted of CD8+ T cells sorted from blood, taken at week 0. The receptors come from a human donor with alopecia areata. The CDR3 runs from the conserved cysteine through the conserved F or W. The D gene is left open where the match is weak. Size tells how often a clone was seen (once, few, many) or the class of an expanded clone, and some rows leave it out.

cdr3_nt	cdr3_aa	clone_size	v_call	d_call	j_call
TGCAGCGTTGAGGGGGAGGACTATGGCTACACCTTC	CSVEGEDYGYTF	.	TRBV29-1	.	TRBJ1-2
TGCAGCGTTGAAGAAGAGATGAATCAGCCCCAGCATTTT	CSVEEEMNQPQHF	.	TRBV29-1	.	TRBJ1-5
TGTGCCAGCAGTTTGGGGTCAGGGAGCACAGATACGCAGTATTTT	CASSLGSGSTDTQYF	.	TRBV28	.	TRBJ2-3
TGTGCCAGCAGCTCGCCGGGGGCCGGCCAAGAGACCCAGTACTTC	CASSSPGAGQETQYF	.	TRBV7-9	.	TRBJ2-5
TGTGCCAGCAGGATAACAGGGCAGGAGACCCAGTACTTC	CASRITGQETQYF	few	TRBV25-1	.	TRBJ2-5
TGTGCCACCACTACAGGGGGCACTGAAGCTTTCTTT	CATTTGGTEAFF	.	TRBV19	TRBD1	TRBJ1-1
TGTGCCAGCAGTTACCCCTCAGGGGAGCTGTTTTTT	CASSYPSGELFF	.	TRBV6-5	.	TRBJ2-2
TGTGCCTGGAGTTTGAGGGGGAACAATGAGCAGTTCTTC	CAWSLRGNNEQFF	few	TRBV30	.	TRBJ2-1
TGTGCCTGGAGTTGGCGGACAGGGGGCGAGCAGTTCTTC	CAWSWRTGGEQFF	.	TRBV30	TRBD1	TRBJ2-1
TGTGCCAGCAGCCAAGGGACTGAAGCTTTCTTT	CASSQGTEAFF	once	TRBV4-2	.	TRBJ1-1
TGCGCCAGCAGCCCACCTAGGACAGGGTCGGAGCGTACTGAAGCTTTCTTT	CASSPPRTGSERTEAFF	.	TRBV5-1	TRBD1	TRBJ1-1
TGCGCCAGCAGCGTTACAGGGGCTACCTACGAGCAGTACTTC	CASSVTGATYEQYF	.	TRBV5-1	TRBD1	TRBJ2-7
TGTGCCTGGAGCCACGGGGCGTCATACGAGCAGTACTTC	CAWSHGASYEQYF	few	TRBV30	.	TRBJ2-7
TGTGCCAGCAGCCCGAGCTTTAATATGTACTCCGAGCAGTACTTC	CASSPSFNMYSEQYF	.	TRBV9	.	TRBJ2-7
TGTGCCAGCAGCTATGCCGGGGAGCTGTTTTTT	CASSYAGELFF	few	TRBV7-9	.	TRBJ2-2
TGCGCCAGCAGCTTGGGCGGCGTCTACGAGCAGTACTTC	CASSLGGVYEQYF	.	TRBV5-1	.	TRBJ2-7
TGCGCCAGCAGCCAAGGACAGGGGAACACTGAAGCTTTCTTT	CASSQGQGNTEAFF	.	TRBV4-1	TRBD1	TRBJ1-1
TGTGCCAGCAGTTTGGAAAGGGGGCGATGGGAGACCCAGTACTTC	CASSLERGRWETQYF	few	TRBV27	TRBD1	TRBJ2-5
TGTGCCAGCAGCTGGTACAGGGACTCCTACAATGAGCAGTTCTTC	CASSWYRDSYNEQFF	.	TRBV7-2	.	TRBJ2-1
TGTGCCAGCAGTTTATCCCCGACTAGCGGACAGAACACCGGGGAGCTGTTTTTT	CASSLSPTSGQNTGELFF	.	TRBV27	TRBD2	TRBJ2-2
TGTGCCAGCAGTGAATTGTACGGATCTAATCAGCCCCAGCATTTT	CASSELYGSNQPQHF	.	TRBV6-1	.	TRBJ1-5
TGCGCCAGCAGCCCCTCGGGGCCTCATGGCTACACCTTC	CASSPSGPHGYTF	few	TRBV4-3	.	TRBJ1-2
TGTGCCAGCAGCTTAAGTGGGGGAAGGTCCTACAATGAGCAGTTCTTC	CASSLSGGRSYNEQFF	few	TRBV7-6	.	TRBJ2-1
TGCAGCGTTGAAGACTGGGACGAGGGCGAGCAGTACTTC	CSVEDWDEGEQYF	.	TRBV29-1	.	TRBJ2-7